Sequencing of this T cell receptor beta chain was carried out in a study of CD4 and CD8 cells across lung adenocarcinoma regions. CDR3 length: 14 amino acids. Per the germline V gene, CDR1 is SGHVS and CDR2 is FQNEAQ. The V and J ends lost 1 base and 2 bases respectively, with 6 bases between them. One entry per CDR3 protein, called by TCRdb with MiXCR from the PCR reads. The sample lists 4,500 or so distinct CDR3 sequences, about 45% occurring once. The genes are TRBV7-8 and TRBJ1-3; D gene unclear. The sample taken for sequencing was CD4+ T cells from the margin of a lung tumor. The receptor was derived from a female donor with lung adenocarcinoma. The CD4 and CD8 labels of this study may be unreliable. DNA for the CDR3: TGTGCCAGCAGCTTAGACACGACTGGAAACACCATATATTTT. Protein sequence: CASSLDTTGNTIYF. The whole variable domain, remainder taken from reference TRBV7-8 and TRBJ1-3, is GAGVSQSPRYKVAKRGQDVALRCDPISGHVSLFWYQQALGQGPEFLTYFQNEAQLDKSGLPSDRFFAERPEGSVSTLKIQRTQQEDSAVYLCASSLDTTGNTIYFGEGSWLTVV.